This T cell receptor (beta chain) was recorded in a study of CD8+ T cells in alopecia areata. Study-wide results and limits: The study found that many expanded lesional clones persisted in scalp and blood during tofacitinib. Lesional scalp displayed greater clonality than normal scalp, most notably in alopecia totalis/universalis. Resident alphabeta T-cell populations of normal skin are likewise subject to sequencing in scalp samples.

RNA extraction was followed by reverse transcription into cDNA, which acted as the sequencing template. This table comes from immunoSEQ multiplex PCR, and its TCRdb copy is limited to in-frame clones, with some not included. The sample has 180,000 or so clones, 51% seen once. Germline values: CDR1 SGHTA, CDR2 FQGTGA. The CDR3 consists of 13 residues. V lost 1 base and J lost 9, with 10 bases in between. Treatment denoted: oral pan-JAK inhibitor, 5-10 mg twice daily. Using a FACSAria, the CD4+ and CD8+ T cells were sorted from the PBMCs. Notes on this clone: Its antigen is unknown.

The source was CD8+ T cells sorted from blood, collected around week 52, from a patient treated with tofacitinib. The genes are TRBV7-3 and TRBJ2-1; either TRBD1 or TRBD2 may supply D (5 bases each). This receptor was identified in a human donor with alopecia areata. In nucleotides, the CDR3 is TGTGCCAGCAGCTTAAGACGGGGCAGTGAGCAGTTCTTC. Translation: CASSLRRGSEQFF.